Below, 15 T cell receptor beta chains from the same sample are listed, as sequenced in a study of identical twins. Using its own MiXCR run on the 5' RACE reads, TCRdb lists one record per CDR3 protein. This repertoire shows around 510,000 distinct CDR3 sequences, around 15% found once; its top ten account for approximately 0.98%. This same sample was also part of a study on yellow fever vaccine responses in identical twins.

Sequencing was done on a sample of CD4+ T cells sorted from blood. The receptor source for this set is a woman aged 18 to 35 in good health.

J is TRBJ2-7 and V is TRBV2; TRBD1 matches 9 bases. V was pared by 7 bases and J by 3 bases, with 7 bases of the junction left unmatched. This CDR3 contains 14 residues. The germline V gene has CDR1 SNHLY and CDR2 FYNNEI. CDR3 amino acids: CASNRQGGNYEQYF. CDR3 coding DNA: TGTGCCAGCAACCGACAGGGGGGTAACTACGAGCAGTACTTC.

The chain employs TRBV5-1 and TRBJ1-6; 9 bases match TRBD1. Unmatched junction bases numbered 11, after V lost 7 bases and J lost 9 bases. The length of the CDR3 is 15 residues. Germline V gene sequence: CDR1 SGHRS, CDR2 YFSETQ. DNA of the CDR3: TGCGCCAGCTCCCGGGACAGGGCTTTCGGTTCACCCCTCCACTTT. This codes for CASSRDRAFGSPLHF.

The chain uses TRBV12-3 or TRBV12-4 and TRBJ2-7, with 8 bases lining up with TRBD2. Trimming took 4 bases from V and 6 from J; bases not matched to a gene: 8. The CDR3 is made up of 14 amino acids. Here the CDR3 reads CASSSGTSYTEQYF. Here the CDR3 DNA reads TGTGCCAGCAGTTCGGGGACTAGTTACACCGAGCAGTACTTC.

This clonotype turned up a few times. The chain links TRBV6-2 or TRBV6-3 to TRBJ2-7; TRBD2 agrees at 10 bases. V shed 8 bases, J shed 8 bases, and the junction held 12 bases outside the gene matches. The germline V gene encodes CDR1 MNHEY and CDR2 SVGEGT. The CDR3 runs to 14 residues. CDR3 in DNA: TGTGCCAGCCACTCCCCTAGCGGGAGTAGTCAGCAGTACTTC. Amino acid sequence: CASHSPSGSSQQYF.

The chain links TRBV15 to TRBJ2-5; 8 bases are a match to TRBD1. Germline assignment: CDR1 LNHNV and CDR2 YYDKDF (reference sequence). Trimming cost V 0 bases and J 5 bases; bases outside gene matches: 11. The CDR3 contains 17 residues. This CDR3 is CATSREGGTGYAETQYF. CDR3 DNA: TGTGCCACCAGCAGAGAAGGTGGGACAGGTTACGCGGAGACCCAGTACTTC.

This clonotype was picked up many times. This chain uses TRBV10-3 with TRBJ2-7; 9 bases agree with TRBD1. This CDR3 spans 15 amino acids. The V gene's germline CDR1 is ENHRY and CDR2 SYGVKD. V shed 4 bases and J 2 bases; nucleotides not matched to a gene: 6. CDR3 region: CAISGPGQGAYEQYF. The DNA of the CDR3 is TGTGCCATCAGTGGGCCGGGACAGGGAGCCTACGAGCAGTACTTC.

The chain carries TRBV19 and TRBJ2-2, with D maybe TRBD2 (5 bases). This CDR3 comprises 14 residues. The germline V and J ends were trimmed by 5 bases and 5 bases, with 12 bases remaining between them. The germline CDR1 and CDR2 sequences are LNHDA and SQIVND (reference sequence). The CDR3 reads CASSGPPGTGELFF. The CDR3 nucleotides are TGTGCCAGTAGTGGACCCCCGGGAACCGGGGAGCTGTTTTTT.

The CDR3 spells CASSSVVLCYEQYF. The CDR3 nucleotides are TGTGCCAGCAGCTCTGTGGTCCTCTGCTACGAGCAGTACTTC. The rearrangement uses TRBV4-2 and TRBJ2-7; D is undetermined. Trimming took off 5 bases at V and 3 bases at J, with 14 bases between the two ends. The germline V gene encodes CDR1 LGHNA and CDR2 YNFKEQ. The CDR3 extends over 14 amino acids.

This clonotype was recorded many times. The CDR3 loop reads CASSPDTSGANVLTF. CDR3 DNA sequence: TGTGCCAGCAGTCCCGACACCTCTGGGGCCAACGTCCTGACTTTC. The genes are TRBV12-3 or TRBV12-4 and TRBJ2-6; D not resolved. The CDR3 loop spans 15 amino acids. V lost 5 bases to trimming and J lost 0 bases, with 8 bases between them.

CDR3 sequence (DNA): TGTGCCAGCAGCTTAGCACCTTACGTTGGGCAGCCCCAGCATTTT. Translating gives CASSLAPYVGQPQHF. The rearrangement links TRBV7-2 to TRBJ1-5; D remains unclear. This CDR3 contains 15 residues. Germline CDR1 is SGHTA and CDR2 is FQGNSA. The V and J ends lost 0 bases and 7 bases respectively, with 13 bases between them.

V gene TRBV3-1 combines with J gene TRBJ1-1; no reliable D call. The germline V and J ends were trimmed by 8 bases and 0 bases, with 7 bases remaining between them. CDR1 is LGHDT and CDR2 is YNNKEL in the germline V gene (reference sequence). The CDR3 length is 12 residues. In nucleotides, the CDR3 is TGTGCCAGCTCCGCCATGAACACTGAAGCTTTCTTT. Protein sequence: CASSAMNTEAFF.

The J gene is TRBJ2-7, the V gene TRBV3-1; 10 nucleotides line up with TRBD1. This CDR3 spans 15 amino acids. Unmatched junction bases numbered 7, after V lost 4 bases and J lost 4 bases. CDR1 is LGHDT and CDR2 is YNNKEL in the germline V gene (reference sequence). CDR3 DNA sequence: TGTGCCAGCAGCCCAAGACAGGGGGCCTGGTACGAGCAGTACTTC. It yields the protein CASSPRQGAWYEQYF.

A few counts support this clonotype. This rearrangement joins TRBV7-2 to TRBJ2-5, with 9 nucleotides matching TRBD2. Germline V gene data show CDR1 as SGHTA and CDR2 as FQGNSA. The CDR3 loop spans 13 amino acids. Trimming removed 8 bases from V and 7 bases from J; junction bases left unmatched: 8. The CDR3 region has the DNA TGTGCCAGCTCTAGCGGGACCGAAGGGACCCAGTACTTC. Translation gives CASSSGTEGTQYF.

The gene calls are TRBV7-9 and TRBJ2-7, with D perhaps matching TRBD1 (5 bases). The CDR3 contains 15 residues. V gave up 5 bases and J gave up 2 bases, with 16 bases separating them. CDR1 and CDR2 (germline): SEHNR, FQNEAQ (reference sequence). The CDR3, as DNA: TGTGCCAGCAGCGTCGCAGGGTTAGGAGCCTACGAGCAGTACTTC. Translating it yields CASSVAGLGAYEQYF.

This clonotype was recorded once. The rearrangement links TRBV29-1 to TRBJ2-7; 9 bases match TRBD1. After removal of 7 bases from V and 6 bases from J, the junction contained 7 bases not matched to a gene. Germline CDR1 is SQVTM and CDR2 is ANQGSEA. The CDR3 is 12 residues long. The CDR3 loop reads CSATQDRGEQYF. The CDR3 bases are TGCAGCGCCACCCAGGACAGGGGCGAGCAGTACTTC.